The 20 T cell receptor beta chains given below trace back to one sample, sequenced in a study of blood T cell repertoires in COVID-19. Some clones are missing from TCRdb's copy, which holds only in-frame ones; the method was immunoSEQ multiplex PCR. The table has approximately 230,000 clones, about 90% seen once; the top ten hold over 12%. The sequencing sample was made of PBMCs or T cells enriched from blood (not recorded which). These receptors originate from a woman aged 45-59 years with acute COVID-19.

The gene calls are TRBV28 and TRBJ2-3; 9 bases line up with TRBD1. The CDR3 is 15 amino acids. From germline, CDR1 is MDHEN and CDR2 SYDVKM. The V and J ends lost 6 bases and 4 bases, in that order; junction bases with no gene match: 8. CDR3 DNA: TGTGCCAGCAGCTTTCAGGGACAGGGACCAGATACGCAGTATTTT. Residues: CASSFQGQGPDTQYF.

The rearrangement links TRBV29-1 to TRBJ2-7; 9 bases fit TRBD2. The CDR3 sequence is 13 residues long. V lost 5 bases, J lost 3 bases, and 5 bases stayed unmatched. In germline, CDR1 is SQVTM, CDR2 ANQGSEA. The CDR3 sequence: CSVKPSGDYEQYF. CDR3 DNA: TGCAGCGTTAAGCCTAGCGGGGACTACGAGCAGTACTTC.

This clone was detected ten times or more. The rearrangement joins TRBV14 to TRBJ1-2, with a tentative D call TRBD1 (5 bases). Trimming shortened V by 4 bases and J by 4 bases, and 16 bases separated the two germline ends. CDR1 is SGHDN and CDR2 is FVKESK in the germline V gene. This CDR3 region has 15 residues. The CDR3 is CASSPPGGEIYGYTF. The CDR3, as DNA: TGTGCCAGCAGCCCGCCTGGGGGGGAAATCTATGGCTACACCTTC.

The CDR3 DNA reads TGTGCCAGCAGCCTCGGTCCGTTAATCCACGAGCAGTACTTC. Translation: CASSLGPLIHEQYF. The V and J genes are TRBV3-1 (or the pseudogene TRBV3-2) and TRBJ2-7, with no clear D. V dropped 4 bases and J dropped 5 bases, with 15 bases sitting between them. The CDR3 is 14 residues long. Germline V gene data show CDR1 as LGHDT and CDR2 as YNNKEL (reference sequence).

The chain joins TRBV28 to TRBJ2-5, with 8 nucleotides matching TRBD1. There are 12 residues in the CDR3. V dropped 7 bases and J dropped 9; count of bases not matched to a gene: 7. The V gene's germline CDR1 is MDHEN and CDR2 SYDVKM. CDR3 nucleotide sequence: TGTGCCAGCACTGGCCAGGGGGCGGCCCAGTACTTC. Amino acids: CASTGQGAAQYF.

The gene calls are TRBV7-9 and TRBJ1-3; D remains unclear. The CDR3 contains 14 residues. V was clipped by 8 bases and J by 0 bases, with 11 bases between them. Germline V gene data show CDR1 as SEHNR and CDR2 as FQNEAQ (reference sequence). DNA for the CDR3: TGTGCCAGCTTTAAGCCTTCCTCTGGAAACACCATATATTTT. Translating it yields CASFKPSSGNTIYF.

The V gene is TRBV28, the J gene TRBJ2-1; 7 bases are shared with TRBD1. In germline, CDR1 is MDHEN, CDR2 SYDVKM. The length of the CDR3 is 16 residues. Trimming cost V 3 bases and J 4 bases; bases outside gene matches: 9. The CDR3 DNA sequence: TGTGCCAGCAGTTTCCTGGACAGGTCCGCATACAATGAGCAGTTCTTC. Protein sequence: CASSFLDRSAYNEQFF. Drawing the rest from reference TRBV28 and TRBJ2-1, the complete variable domain is DVKVTQSSRYLVKRTGEKVFLECVQDMDHENMFWYRQDPGLGLRLIYFSYDVKMKEKGDIPEGYSVSREKKERFSLILESASTNQTSMYLCASSFLDRSAYNEQFFGPGTRLTVL.

CDR3 DNA sequence: TGTGCCAGCAGTTTAACAGGGGATAACTATGGCTACACCTTC. Its protein is CASSLTGDNYGYTF. The chain is built from TRBV27 and TRBJ1-2, with 7 bases matching TRBD1. V dropped 2 bases and J dropped 1; count of bases not matched to a gene: 1. Looked up from germline, CDR1 is MNHEY and CDR2 is SMNVEV (reference sequence). The CDR3 sequence is 14 residues long.

There are a few counts of this clone. The chain uses TRBV20-1 and TRBJ2-2; TRBD2 agrees at 8 bases. The germline V gene has CDR1 DFQATT and CDR2 SNEGSKA (reference sequence). V shed 3 bases and J 6 bases; nucleotides not matched to a gene: 9. This CDR3 has 15 residues. In DNA form, the CDR3 reads TGCAGTGCTAGTAGTAGCGGGACCCCCCCCGGGGAGCTGTTTTTT. Its protein product is CSASSSGTPPGELFF.

Here the CDR3 reads CASWGGSGNQETQYF. The CDR3 region has the DNA TGTGCCAGCTGGGGGGGTAGCGGCAACCAAGAGACCCAGTACTTC. The genes are TRBV2 and TRBJ2-5, with 7 bases matching TRBD2. CDR1 is SNHLY and CDR2 is FYNNEI in the germline V gene. This CDR3 is built from 15 residues. V lost 8 bases to trimming and J lost 0 bases; unmatched junction nucleotides: 9.

The CDR3 here is CASSMTERNTIYF. The CDR3 DNA reads as TGTGCCAGCTCCATGACAGAGCGAAACACCATATATTTT. The chain couples TRBV18 to TRBJ1-3; possibly TRBD1 for D (5 bases). V lost 6 bases and J 5 bases, leaving 11 bases between the germline ends. CDR3 length: 13 residues. Germline V gene data show CDR1 as KGHSH and CDR2 as LQKENI.

The chain couples TRBV6-4 to TRBJ2-7, with unresolved D. Per germline, CDR1 MRHNA and CDR2 SNTAGT. CDR3 size: 13 residues. Trimming stripped 5 bases from V and 5 bases from J, with 13 bases between. The CDR3 DNA sequence: TGTGCCAGCAGTACGACTCCGATGGACGAGCAGTACTTC. Protein product: CASSTTPMDEQYF.

V usage is TRBV4-1 and J usage is TRBJ2-1, with D possibly matching TRBD1 (6 bases). The CDR3 contains 12 residues. The germline V gene has CDR1 MGHRA and CDR2 YSYEKL. V gave up 4 bases and J gave up 7 bases, with 8 bases separating them. CDR3 in DNA: TGCGCCAGCAGCCTTACAGGGAATGAGCAGTTCTTC. Translated: CASSLTGNEQFF.

This clone was counted many times. This sequence joins TRBV19 and TRBJ1-2; D is possibly TRBD1 (5 bases). Per the germline V gene, CDR1 is LNHDA and CDR2 is SQIVND (reference sequence). This CDR3 contains 14 residues. With 2 bases removed from V and 4 bases from J, the gap between germline ends came to 11 bases. CDR3 residues: CASSIQGASYGYTF. The CDR3 bases are TGTGCCAGTAGTATACAAGGGGCCAGCTATGGCTACACCTTC. The complete variable domain, with remaining parts taken from reference TRBV19 and TRBJ1-2, reads DGGITQSPKYLFRKEGQNVTLSCEQNLNHDAMYWYRQDPGQGLRLIYYSQIVNDFQKGDIAEGYSVSREKKESFPLTVTSAQKNPTAFYLCASSIQGASYGYTFGSGTRLTVV.

The chain employs TRBV10-3 and TRBJ1-2; 7 bases line up with TRBD1. CDR3 length equals 13 residues. The trim removed 7 bases at V and 5 bases at J, leaving 7 bases unmatched. Germline values: CDR1 ENHRY, CDR2 SYGVKD. The CDR3 sequence is CAIKGAGGYGYTF. DNA of the CDR3: TGTGCCATCAAGGGGGCAGGCGGATATGGCTACACCTTC.

V gene TRBV15 combines with J gene TRBJ2-1, with 9 bases lining up with TRBD2. Germline CDR1 and CDR2: LNHNV and YYDKDF (reference sequence). CDR3 size: 16 residues. Germline trimming cut 1 base from V and 10 bases from J; bases unmatched to any gene: 11. CDR3: CATSRALAGGPIEQFF. CDR3 DNA sequence: TGTGCCACCAGCAGAGCTCTGGCGGGAGGGCCGATCGAGCAGTTCTTC.

The CDR3 reads CASSLLARGRASTDTQYF. The CDR3 bases are TGCGCCAGCAGCCTACTAGCGCGGGGGCGGGCTAGCACAGATACGCAGTATTTT. The rearrangement links TRBV5-1 to TRBJ2-3, with a weak D call TRBD2 (7 bases). The CDR3 runs 18 residues. Germline V gives CDR1 SGHRS, CDR2 YFSETQ. The V and J ends lost 4 bases and 0 bases respectively, with 21 bases between them.

The chain uses TRBV7-2 and TRBJ1-5; a weak D match, TRBD1 (6 bases). Germline V lookup: CDR1 SGHTA, CDR2 FQGNSA. The CDR3 sequence is 14 residues long. Between the trimmed V and J ends, which lost 5 bases and 5 bases, there was a span of 13 bases. The CDR3 nucleotides are TGTGCCAGCAGCCCAACAGGGATCTATCAGCCCCAGCATTTT. It yields the protein CASSPTGIYQPQHF.

V and J are TRBV19 and TRBJ1-2, with a weak D call TRBD1 (6 bases). Per the germline V gene, CDR1 is LNHDA and CDR2 is SQIVND (reference sequence). V was cut by 5 bases and J by 4 bases, with 14 bases left in between. The CDR3 has 14 amino acids. The CDR3: CASSAEQGPYGYTF. Here the CDR3 DNA reads TGTGCCAGTAGTGCTGAACAGGGACCCTATGGCTACACCTTC.

V gene TRBV6-5 combines with J gene TRBJ2-1; weak D call: TRBD1 (6 bases). Trimming removed 0 bases from V and 10 bases from J, with 16 bases in between. The CDR3 is 15 amino acids. CDR1 is MNHEY and CDR2 is SVGAGI in the germline V gene. CDR3: CASSYSGSMGAEQFF. As DNA, the CDR3 is TGTGCCAGCAGTTACTCGGGGTCAATGGGGGCGGAGCAGTTCTTC.